Presented here are 12 T cell receptor beta chains from one specimen sequenced in a study of identical twins. MiXCR, run by TCRdb on the 5' RACE reads, gives a single entry per CDR3 protein. The sample lists about 290,000 distinct CDR3 sequences; roughly 8.6% were seen once. These data also featured in a second study, about yellow fever vaccine responses in identical twins.

The sample consisted of CD8+ T cells sorted from blood. Receptors originate from a woman aged 18-29 years in good health.

The J gene is TRBJ2-7, the V gene TRBV4-2; maybe TRBD1 (6 bases). Trimming removed 3 bases from V and 1 base from J, with 19 bases in between. Germline values: CDR1 LGHNA, CDR2 YNFKEQ. The CDR3 extends over 17 amino acids. CDR3: CASSHQNRDLSSYEQYF. In nucleotides, the CDR3 is TGTGCCAGCAGCCATCAAAACAGGGACCTTTCGTCCTACGAGCAGTACTTC.

This clonotype was seen a few times. The chain carries TRBV9 and TRBJ2-3; the D gene is possibly TRBD1 (5 bases). Between the trimmed V and J ends, which lost 0 bases and 2 bases, there was a span of 10 bases. The germline CDR1 and CDR2 sequences are SGDLS and YYNGEE. The CDR3 extends over 15 amino acids. The CDR3 DNA sequence: TGTGCCAGCAGCGTAGCTAGGGGAATCACAGATACGCAGTATTTT. Its protein product is CASSVARGITDTQYF.

This clonotype turned up a few times. This sequence joins TRBV5-1 and TRBJ2-2; D gene unclear. Trimming took off 4 bases at V and 7 bases at J, with 8 bases between the two ends. This CDR3 has 12 amino acids. CDR1 and CDR2 from the germline V gene are SGHRS and YFSETQ. The CDR3 spells CASSTPHGELFF. CDR3 DNA sequence: TGCGCCAGCAGCACCCCCCACGGGGAGCTGTTTTTT.

At least ten counts were recorded for this clonotype. The chain combines TRBV4-1 with TRBJ2-1, with TRBD2 matching 14 bases. The CDR3 spans 16 residues. V was pared by 1 base and J by 9 bases, with 5 bases of the junction left unmatched. Per the germline V gene, CDR1 is MGHRA and CDR2 is YSYEKL. The CDR3 region has the DNA TGCGCCAGCAGCCAAGTGGGACTAGCGGGAGATAGTGAGCAGTTCTTC. Residues: CASSQVGLAGDSEQFF.

The chain carries TRBV4-2 and TRBJ2-7; D may be TRBD1 or TRBD2 (6 bases each). Trimming stripped 0 bases from V and 5 bases from J, with 17 bases between. This CDR3 comprises 16 residues. Germline CDR1 and CDR2: LGHNA and YNFKEQ. The CDR3: CASSQEQTGGVDEQYF. The CDR3 DNA reads as TGTGCCAGCAGCCAAGAGCAGACAGGAGGGGTGGACGAGCAGTACTTC.

This chain joins TRBV11-2 and TRBJ2-5; TRBD2 is a possible D gene (5 bases). V lost 5 bases, J lost 5 bases, and 18 bases lay in between. CDR3 length equals 15 residues. CDR1 is SGHAT, CDR2 FQNNGV, per germline. CDR3 sequence: CASSTDWGAVETQYF. The DNA for the CDR3 is TGTGCCAGCAGCACCGACTGGGGAGCCGTGGAGACCCAGTACTTC. The whole variable domain, remainder taken from reference TRBV11-2 and TRBJ2-5, is EAGVAQSPRYKIIEKRQSVAFWCNPISGHATLYWYQQILGQGPKLLIQFQNNGVVDDSQLPKDRFSAERLKGVDSTLKIQPAKLEDSAVYLCASSTDWGAVETQYFGPGTRLLVL.

This clonotype was detected a few times. V usage is TRBV4-3 and J usage is TRBJ2-2; 7 bases are a match to TRBD2. V dropped 0 bases and J dropped 2; count of bases not matched to a gene: 6. Germline assignment: CDR1 LGHNA and CDR2 YSLEER. The CDR3 loop spans 17 amino acids. The CDR3 DNA follows: TGCGCCAGCAGCCAAGATCCACCTAGCGGAAACACCGGGGAGCTGTTTTTT. Its protein is CASSQDPPSGNTGELFF.

This clonotype showed up just a few times. The chain is built from TRBV20-1 and TRBJ2-7; TRBD2 agrees at 13 bases. In germline, CDR1 is DFQATT, CDR2 SNEGSKA (reference sequence). CDR3 length: 15 residues. V trimming: 2 bases; J trimming: 4 bases; junction bases outside the gene matches: 5. CDR3 sequence reads: CSARKLAGGGYEQYF. In DNA, the CDR3 is TGCAGTGCTAGAAAACTAGCGGGAGGGGGATACGAGCAGTACTTC.

This clonotype was counted a few times. V and J are TRBV3-1 and TRBJ1-6; D unresolved. Per the germline V gene, CDR1 is LGHDT and CDR2 is YNNKEL (reference sequence). The germline V and J ends were trimmed by 0 bases and 6 bases, with 15 bases remaining between them. CDR3 length: 17 residues. This CDR3 is CASSQDAWTSTNSPLHF. The CDR3 DNA sequence: TGTGCCAGCAGCCAAGATGCGTGGACCTCTACTAATTCACCCCTCCACTTT. Full variable domain (outside the CDR3, taken from reference TRBV3-1 and TRBJ1-6): DTAVSQTPKYLVTQMGNDKSIKCEQNLGHDTMYWYKQDSKKFLKIMFSYNNKELIINETVPNRFSPKSPDKAHLNLHINSLELGDSAVYFCASSQDAWTSTNSPLHFGNGTRLTVT.

This clonotype was seen repeatedly, ten times or more. In DNA form, the CDR3 reads TGTGCCAGCAGTTTACGGGTAGATACGCAGTATTTT. It is translated as CASSLRVDTQYF. The chain couples TRBV12-3 or TRBV12-4 to TRBJ2-3; D gene ambiguous. V was trimmed by 2 bases and J by 5 bases, leaving 5 bases between them. CDR3 length: 12 residues.

The rearrangement joins TRBV4-1 to TRBJ2-1, with TRBD1 identical over 11 bases. Germline V gene lookup returns CDR1 MGHRA and CDR2 YSYEKL. This CDR3 has 17 residues. The V and J ends lost 4 bases and 10 bases, in that order; junction bases with no gene match: 15. This chain's CDR3 is CASSRTPPGQGGLEQFF. In nucleotides, the CDR3 is TGCGCCAGCAGCCGTACGCCACCGGGACAGGGGGGCTTGGAGCAGTTCTTC.

This clonotype was detected a few times. The chain carries TRBV9 and TRBJ2-1, with D possibly called TRBD1 or TRBD2 (6 bases each). V was clipped by 6 bases and J by 3 bases, with 13 bases between them. Germline values: CDR1 SGDLS, CDR2 YYNGEE. The CDR3 is made up of 14 amino acids. The CDR3 loop reads CASNAGGDYNEQFF. The CDR3 bases are TGTGCCAGCAATGCCGGGGGCGACTACAATGAGCAGTTCTTC.